A selection of T cell receptor beta chains follows, all from one sample in a study of vaccination and CD4 T cells after COVID-19. These TCRs' antigens remain unknown. Each CDR3 protein is one row after TCRdb ran MiXCR on the PCR reads. In the table there are thousands of distinct CDR3 sequences, 25% to 40% of which are singletons. Sequencing input: CD4+ T cells from blood, cultured in vitro. The receptors were sampled from a human donor in good health. The CDR3 runs from the conserved cysteine through the conserved F or W. A D gene is named only where the DNA matches it firmly. Clone size is stated in some rows and not others, as once, few, many or a class when expanded.

TRBJ1-1	few	.	TRBV6-1	TGTGCCAGCAGTGCCCCGACAGAGAACACTGAAGCTTTCTTT	CASSAPTENTEAFF
TRBJ2-1	.	.	TRBV7-6	TGTGCCAGCAGACCGCGGGACTCCCTGCTCCTAAGCTCCTACAATGAGCAGTTCTTC	CASRPRDSLLLSSYNEQFF
TRBJ2-1	.	.	TRBV6-2/TRBV6-3	TGTGCCAGCAGTTACAGCAGGGCCAATGAGCAGTTCTTC	CASSYSRANEQFF
TRBJ1-6	.	.	TRBV5-4	TGTGCCAGCAGGGGGCAGGGGAAGACACCCCTCCACTTT	CASRGQGKTPLHF
TRBJ2-2	.	.	TRBV7-2	TGTGCCAGCAGCAAGAACGGGCCCTCGCTCGGGGAGCTGTTTTTT	CASSKNGPSLGELFF
TRBJ1-6	few	.	TRBV2	TGTGCCAGCACTGGCTGGGGGATGTTGAATTCACCCCTCCACTTT	CASTGWGMLNSPLHF
TRBJ2-3	.	TRBD2	TRBV7-3	TGTGCCAGCAGCACCGGACTAGCGGGAGCAGATACGCAGTATTTT	CASSTGLAGADTQYF
TRBJ2-1	.	.	TRBV2	TGTGCCAGCACACGCGAGGCGGGCCGGGGGAATGAGCAGTTCTTC	CASTREAGRGNEQFF
TRBJ2-7	.	.	TRBV7-2	TGTGCCAGCAGCTTAGACCCTAGCCGCGAGCAGTACTTC	CASSLDPSREQYF
TRBJ2-7	.	.	TRBV11-2	TGTGCCAGCAGCCTAAGAGGGGGAGGGCCTAACGAGCAGTACTTC	CASSLRGGGPNEQYF
TRBJ2-5	.	.	TRBV27	TGTGCCAGCGGGGTGATGGAGACCCAGTACTTC	CASGVMETQYF
TRBJ1-6	.	.	TRBV30	TGTGCCTGGAAGAGGACGGCAAATTCACCCCTCCACTTT	CAWKRTANSPLHF
TRBJ2-2	.	.	TRBV4-3	TGCGCCAGCAGCGCCGGGTACACCGGGGAGCTGTTTTTT	CASSAGYTGELFF
TRBJ2-1	few	.	TRBV19	TGTGCCAGTAGTATCGACGGTCACAATGAGCAGTTCTTC	CASSIDGHNEQFF
TRBJ1-5	.	.	TRBV30	TGTGCCTGGAGTGTTGGGGATAGCAATCAGCCCCAGCATTTT	CAWSVGDSNQPQHF
TRBJ1-5	few	.	TRBV24-1	TGTGCCACCAGTTACGGAAATCAGCCCCAGCATTTT	CATSYGNQPQHF
TRBJ2-3	few	TRBD2	TRBV6-1	TGTGCCAGCAGGCGGACTAGCGGGAGCTACCCTAGCACAGATACGCAGTATTTT	CASRRTSGSYPSTDTQYF
TRBJ2-4	few	.	TRBV20-1	TGCAGTGCTACAGACAACAAAAACATTCAGTACTTC	CSATDNKNIQYF
TRBJ2-5	.	TRBD1	TRBV11-3	TGTGCCAGCAGCGACCGGGGCAGGGGGGAGACCCAGTACTTC	CASSDRGRGETQYF
TRBJ2-3	few	.	TRBV28	TGTGCCAGCAGTTTCCCCCAGGGGGGTCCGGGCACAGATACGCAGTATTTT	CASSFPQGGPGTDTQYF
TRBJ2-7	.	TRBD1	TRBV5-6	TGTGCCAGCAGCTCCGGGCCGTCGTACAGGGGCTACGAGCAGTACTTC	CASSSGPSYRGYEQYF
TRBJ2-1	.	TRBD2	TRBV7-9	TGTGCCAGCAGCTTAGGGGACGGACTAGCGGACAATGAGCAGTTCTTC	CASSLGDGLADNEQFF
TRBJ2-7	few	TRBD1	TRBV27	TGTGCCAGCAGTTTAAGGGGTGACAGGGGCTACGAGCAGTACTTC	CASSLRGDRGYEQYF
TRBJ2-2	few	TRBD2	TRBV27	TGTGCCAGCAGTTTATTACTAGCGGCGAACACCGGGGAGCTGTTTTTT	CASSLLLAANTGELFF
TRBJ1-2	once	.	TRBV28	TGTGCCAGCAGCTGGGGCCGATCTCGGTATGGCTACACCTTC	CASSWGRSRYGYTF
TRBJ1-1	few	.	TRBV6-2/TRBV6-3	TGTGCCAGCAGTTTGTCCCAGGGGCCGAGCACTGAAGCTTTCTTT	CASSLSQGPSTEAFF
TRBJ2-1	.	.	TRBV6-1	TGTGCCAGCAGCCATGAGTTTGAGCAGTTCTTC	CASSHEFEQFF
TRBJ2-1	.	.	TRBV7-9	TGTGCCAGCAGTAGGACGGCCCGTGAGCAGTTCTTC	CASSRTAREQFF
TRBJ1-1	few	TRBD1	TRBV6-1	TGTGCCAGCAGCTTCACTTGGGACAGCCTGACGAACACTGAAGCTTTCTTT	CASSFTWDSLTNTEAFF
TRBJ1-6	.	TRBD1	TRBV27	TGTGCCAGCAGTCGGACAGGGACCGGGGATTCACCCCTCCACTTT	CASSRTGTGDSPLHF
TRBJ2-1	.	.	TRBV7-2	TGTGCCAGCAGCCCAGCTGGCGGATCCTACAATGAGCAGTTCTTC	CASSPAGGSYNEQFF
TRBJ2-7	few	TRBD1	TRBV7-2	TGTGCCAGCAGCCAGTCCGGGACAGAGACCTACGAGCAGTACTTC	CASSQSGTETYEQYF
TRBJ2-3	few	.	TRBV20-1	TGCAGTGCCAGGAGACTGGCTAGCACAGATACGCAGTATTTT	CSARRLASTDTQYF
TRBJ1-5	medium-sized	.	TRBV6-1	TGTGCCAGCAGTGAAGCGTGGAGGGAGGTGGCCCAGCATTTT	CASSEAWREVAQHF
TRBJ1-2	few	.	TRBV19	TGTGCCAGTAGTCCGATATGGGACGGGGCCCGCTATGGCTACACCTTC	CASSPIWDGARYGYTF
TRBJ2-7	large	.	TRBV15	TGTGCCACCAGCCCACTTGGGGGTGCCCTTTACGAGCAGTACTTC	CATSPLGGALYEQYF
TRBJ1-5	few	TRBD1	TRBV19	TGTGCCAGTAGTGGTCAGGGGGGACAGCCCCAGCATTTT	CASSGQGGQPQHF
TRBJ2-6	once	TRBD1	TRBV19	TGTGCCAGTAGTACCTCCGGGACAGGGTCTTCTGGGGCCAACGTCCTGACTTTC	CASSTSGTGSSGANVLTF
TRBJ1-1	.	TRBD1	TRBV7-2	TGTGCCAGCAGCCAAGGGTGGGGCAGGGGGACTGAAGCTTTCTTT	CASSQGWGRGTEAFF
TRBJ2-7	.	.	TRBV7-7	TGTGCTAGCAGCCCTTCACCCGGCTACGAGCAGTACTTC	CASSPSPGYEQYF
TRBJ1-5	medium-sized	TRBD1	TRBV6-1	TGTGCCAGCAGGGGTACAGGGGAGGGTCAGCCCCAGCATTTT	CASRGTGEGQPQHF
TRBJ1-6	medium-sized	.	TRBV7-9	TGTGCCAGCAGCTTCCCCAATTCACCCCTCCACTTT	CASSFPNSPLHF
TRBJ1-5	.	.	TRBV6-5	TGTGCCAGCAGTTACTCTTGGGTGTCTGGAGCGGGCAATCAGCCCCAGCATTTT	CASSYSWVSGAGNQPQHF
TRBJ2-5	.	TRBD2	TRBV7-9	TGTGCCAGCAGCTCATACCAACTAGCGGGAGGGCCTGAGACCCAGTACTTC	CASSSYQLAGGPETQYF
TRBJ1-1	.	TRBD1	TRBV20-1	TGCAGTGCTAGAGATCAGGGGACAGCGAACACTGAAGCTTTCTTT	CSARDQGTANTEAFF
TRBJ2-5	.	.	TRBV27	TGTGCCAGCCGCGGCGGCAGGGGCATGGACTACGCTGTCTGGGAGACCCAGTACTTC	CASRGGRGMDYAVWETQYF
TRBJ2-7	.	.	TRBV6-1	TGTGCCAGCTCTTCGGGCAGGGGGGTCGGGTACGAGCAGTACTTC	CASSSGRGVGYEQYF
TRBJ2-5	.	TRBD2	TRBV27	TGTGCCAGCAACGGGAGGGGGTCCCAAGAGACCCAGTACTTC	CASNGRGSQETQYF
TRBJ2-7	few	.	TRBV7-8	TGTGCCAGCAGCTTTGAGCGGACCTCCTACGAGCAGTACTTC	CASSFERTSYEQYF
TRBJ2-3	.	.	TRBV2	TGTGCCAGCAGTGACGTCGGTGGAGATACGCAGTATTTT	CASSDVGGDTQYF
TRBJ1-2	few	.	TRBV20-1	TGCAGTGCTAGAGGTCTAGCCAGTCCATATGGCTACACCTTC	CSARGLASPYGYTF